These 7 T cell receptor beta chains were all obtained from the same sample, sequenced in a study of blood T cells in healthy people across ages. Using a J-beta primer mix together with a sample-barcoded 5' primer, a second PCR was run for roughly 6 to 11 cycles. TCRdb re-derived calls from the 5' RACE reads in MiXCR, one entry per CDR3 protein. This sample has 950,000 to 1,200,000 distinct CDR3 sequences; 35% to 40% occur once, and the top ten carry roughly 14%. Sample: blood. The receptors were gathered from a man younger than 30 in good health.

A note on this clonotype: At one end the junction does not follow the germline gene, possibly because of a read error. The chain links TRBV12-3 or TRBV12-4 to TRBJ2-2; 7 nucleotides align to TRBD2. The CDR3 contains 14 residues. The CDR3 bases are TGTGCCAGCGGGAGGGGAGCGAACGCCGGGGAGCTGTTTTTT. Translated, it gives CASGRGANAGELFF.

This clonotype was counted between two and nine times. The CDR3 protein is CSAPGSGPYEQYF. DNA of the CDR3: TGCAGTGCCCCAGGTAGCGGTCCCTACGAGCAGTACTTC. The J gene is TRBJ2-7, the V gene TRBV20-1, with a tentative D call TRBD2 (6 bases). V shed 6 bases and J shed 2 bases, with 14 bases lying between them. The CDR3 has 13 residues. Looked up from germline, CDR1 is DFQATT and CDR2 is SNEGSKA (reference sequence).

This chain joins TRBV4-1 and TRBJ1-6; TRBD1 aligns across 7 bases. This CDR3 region has 22 residues. CDR1 and CDR2 (germline): MGHRA, YSYEKL. Trimming cost V 1 base and J 0 bases; bases outside gene matches: 18. The CDR3 sequence: CASSQGVSGGIATRSYNSPLHF. DNA of the CDR3: TGCGCCAGCAGCCAAGGGGTCTCAGGGGGAATTGCAACCCGCTCCTATAATTCACCCCTCCACTTT.

The genes are TRBV9 and TRBJ2-1; D is tentatively TRBD1 or TRBD2 (5 bases each). This CDR3 spans 15 amino acids. The ends were cut back, 2 bases at V and 9 bases at J, with 18 bases in the middle. CDR1 SGDLS and CDR2 YYNGEE come from the germline V gene. The CDR3 protein is CASSVQGTAYGEQFF. The CDR3 DNA sequence: TGTGCCAGCAGCGTTCAAGGGACCGCGTATGGTGAGCAGTTCTTC.

This sequence joins TRBV6-2 or TRBV6-3 and TRBJ2-4, with a tentative D call TRBD2 (5 bases). V lost 0 bases to trimming and J lost 6 bases, with 12 bases between them. The CDR3 loop spans 15 amino acids. Germline V gene lookup returns CDR1 MNHEY and CDR2 SVGEGT. Here the CDR3 DNA reads TGTGCCAGCAGTTACTCACCCCGGGAAGGAAACATTCAGTACTTC. Protein: CASSYSPREGNIQYF.

This clonotype showed up just a few times. This chain uses TRBV20-1 with TRBJ2-7; D unclear. The V gene lost 3 bases and the J gene lost 2 bases, with 8 bases spanning the gap. The V gene's germline CDR1 is DFQATT and CDR2 SNEGSKA (reference sequence). This CDR3 comprises 12 residues. The chain's CDR3 is CSASGATYEQYF. The CDR3 bases are TGCAGTGCTAGTGGCGCCACCTACGAGCAGTACTTC.

This clonotype was seen a handful of times. The rearrangement uses TRBV27 and TRBJ2-3; tentative D call: TRBD1 (5 bases). V was clipped by 5 bases and J by 1 base, with 19 bases between them. The CDR3 consists of 17 residues. Germline V CDR1 and CDR2: MNHEY, SMNVEV (reference sequence). This CDR3 is CASSAQTATLGTDTQYF. DNA of the CDR3: TGTGCCAGCAGTGCCCAGACAGCGACATTGGGCACAGATACGCAGTATTTT.